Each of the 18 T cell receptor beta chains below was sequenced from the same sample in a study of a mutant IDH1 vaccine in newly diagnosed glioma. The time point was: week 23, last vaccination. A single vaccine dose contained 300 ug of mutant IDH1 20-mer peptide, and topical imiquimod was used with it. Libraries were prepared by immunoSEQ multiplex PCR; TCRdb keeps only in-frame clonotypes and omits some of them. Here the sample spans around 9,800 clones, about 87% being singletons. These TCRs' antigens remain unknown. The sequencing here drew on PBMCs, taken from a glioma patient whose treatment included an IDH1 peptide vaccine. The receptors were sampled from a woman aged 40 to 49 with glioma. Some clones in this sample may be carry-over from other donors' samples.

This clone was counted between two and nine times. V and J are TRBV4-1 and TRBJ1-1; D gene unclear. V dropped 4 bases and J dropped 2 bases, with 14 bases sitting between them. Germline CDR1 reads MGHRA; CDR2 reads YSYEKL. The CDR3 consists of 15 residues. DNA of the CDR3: TGCGCCAGCAGCCCTCTCGGGCGGGGAAACACTGAAGCTTTCTTT. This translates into CASSPLGRGNTEAFF.

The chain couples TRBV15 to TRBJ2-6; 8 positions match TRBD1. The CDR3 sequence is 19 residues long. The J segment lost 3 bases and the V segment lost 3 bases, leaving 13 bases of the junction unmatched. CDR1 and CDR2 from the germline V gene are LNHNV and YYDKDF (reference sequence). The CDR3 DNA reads TGTGCCACCAGCAGCCCAGGGGGCTTCGCCCCCCATGGGGCCAACGTCCTGACTTTC. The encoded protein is CATSSPGGFAPHGANVLTF.

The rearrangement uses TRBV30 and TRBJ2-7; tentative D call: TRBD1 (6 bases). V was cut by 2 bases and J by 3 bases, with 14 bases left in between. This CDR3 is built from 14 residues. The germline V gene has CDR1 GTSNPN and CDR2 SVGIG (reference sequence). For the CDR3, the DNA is TGTGCCTGGAGTCTCAGGGGTAAGGACTACGAGCAGTACTTC. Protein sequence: CAWSLRGKDYEQYF. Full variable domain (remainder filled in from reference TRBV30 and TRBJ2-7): SQTIHQWPATLVQPVGSPLSLECTVEGTSNPNLYWYRQAAGRGLQLLFYSVGIGQISSEVPQNLSASRPQDRQFILSSKKLLLSDSGFYLCAWSLRGKDYEQYFGPGTRLTVT.

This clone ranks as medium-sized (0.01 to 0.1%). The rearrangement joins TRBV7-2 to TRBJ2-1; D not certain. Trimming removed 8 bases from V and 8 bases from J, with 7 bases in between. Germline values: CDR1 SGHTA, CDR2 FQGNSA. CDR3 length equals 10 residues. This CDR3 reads CASGRYEQFF. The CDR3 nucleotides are TGTGCCAGCGGTAGATATGAGCAGTTCTTC.

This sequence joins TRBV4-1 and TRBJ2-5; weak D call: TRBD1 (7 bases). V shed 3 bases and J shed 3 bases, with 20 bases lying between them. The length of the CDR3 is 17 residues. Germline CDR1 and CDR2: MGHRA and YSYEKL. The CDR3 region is CASSHNPQTGEEETQYF. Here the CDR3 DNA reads TGCGCCAGCAGCCACAACCCCCAAACAGGGGAGGAAGAGACCCAGTACTTC.

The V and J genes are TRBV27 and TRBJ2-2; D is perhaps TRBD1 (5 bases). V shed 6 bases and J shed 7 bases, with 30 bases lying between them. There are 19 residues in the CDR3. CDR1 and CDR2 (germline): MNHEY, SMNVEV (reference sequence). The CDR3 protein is CASSSTPRWDSGIGGELFF. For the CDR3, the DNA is TGTGCCAGCAGCTCTACCCCTCGGTGGGATTCAGGGATAGGCGGGGAGCTGTTTTTT.

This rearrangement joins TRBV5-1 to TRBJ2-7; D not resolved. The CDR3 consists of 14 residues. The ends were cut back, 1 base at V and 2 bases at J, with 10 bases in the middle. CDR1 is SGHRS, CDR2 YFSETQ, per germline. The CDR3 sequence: CASSLSGLPYEQYF. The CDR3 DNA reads TGCGCCAGCAGCTTGTCCGGGTTACCCTACGAGCAGTACTTC.

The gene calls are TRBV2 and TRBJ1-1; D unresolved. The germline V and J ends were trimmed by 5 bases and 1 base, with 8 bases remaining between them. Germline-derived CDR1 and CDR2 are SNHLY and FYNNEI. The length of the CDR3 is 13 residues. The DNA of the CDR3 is TGTGCCAGCAGTCCCGGACGGAACACTGAAGCTTTCTTT. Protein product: CASSPGRNTEAFF. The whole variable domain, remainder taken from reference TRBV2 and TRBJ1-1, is EPEVTQTPSHQVTQMGQEVILRCVPISNHLYFYWYRQILGQKVEFLVSFYNNEISEKSEIFDDQFSVERPDGSNFTLKIRSTKLEDSAMYFCASSPGRNTEAFFGQGTRLTVV.

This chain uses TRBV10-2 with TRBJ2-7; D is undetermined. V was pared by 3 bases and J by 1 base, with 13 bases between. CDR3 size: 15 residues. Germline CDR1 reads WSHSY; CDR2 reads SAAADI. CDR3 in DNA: TGCGCCAGCAGTGACCCCGCTCGGATTTCCTACGAGCAGTACTTC. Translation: CASSDPARISYEQYF.

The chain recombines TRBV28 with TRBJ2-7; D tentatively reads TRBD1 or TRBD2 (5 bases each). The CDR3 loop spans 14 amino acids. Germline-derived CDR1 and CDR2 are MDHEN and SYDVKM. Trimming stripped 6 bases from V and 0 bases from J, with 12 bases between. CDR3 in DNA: TGTGCCAGCAGCCTTATGGGGACCTCCTACGAGCAGTACTTC. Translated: CASSLMGTSYEQYF.

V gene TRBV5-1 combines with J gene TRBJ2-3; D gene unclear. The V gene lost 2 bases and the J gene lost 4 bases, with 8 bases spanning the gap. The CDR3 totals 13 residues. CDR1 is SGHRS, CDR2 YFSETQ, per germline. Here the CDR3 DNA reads TGCGCCAGCAGCTTCGAAGGCCCAGATACGCAGTATTTT. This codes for CASSFEGPDTQYF.

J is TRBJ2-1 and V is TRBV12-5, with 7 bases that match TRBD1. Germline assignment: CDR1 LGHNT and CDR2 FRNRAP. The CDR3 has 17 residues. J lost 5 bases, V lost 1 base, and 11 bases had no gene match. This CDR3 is CASGLALGTEADNEQFF. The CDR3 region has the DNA TGTGCTAGTGGTTTGGCCTTAGGGACAGAGGCGGACAATGAGCAGTTCTTC.

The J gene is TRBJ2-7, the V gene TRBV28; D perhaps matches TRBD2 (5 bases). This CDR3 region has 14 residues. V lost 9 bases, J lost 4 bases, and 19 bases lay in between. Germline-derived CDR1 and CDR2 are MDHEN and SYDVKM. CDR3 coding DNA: TGTGCCAGTGAAAAAAGCGGAGCTGTGTACGAGCAGTACTTC. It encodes CASEKSGAVYEQYF.

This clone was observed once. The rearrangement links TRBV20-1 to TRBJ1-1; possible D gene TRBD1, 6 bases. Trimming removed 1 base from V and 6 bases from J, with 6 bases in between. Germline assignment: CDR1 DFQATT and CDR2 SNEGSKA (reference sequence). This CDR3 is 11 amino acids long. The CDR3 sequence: CSARAGAEAFF. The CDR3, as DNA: TGCAGTGCTAGAGCAGGGGCTGAAGCTTTCTTT.

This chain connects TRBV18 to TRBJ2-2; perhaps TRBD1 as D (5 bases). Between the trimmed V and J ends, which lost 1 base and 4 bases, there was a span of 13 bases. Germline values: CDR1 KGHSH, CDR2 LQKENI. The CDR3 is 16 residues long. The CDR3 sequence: CASSPRLTGGTGELFF. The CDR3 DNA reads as TGTGCCAGCTCACCACGTTTAACAGGTGGCACCGGGGAGCTGTTTTTT.

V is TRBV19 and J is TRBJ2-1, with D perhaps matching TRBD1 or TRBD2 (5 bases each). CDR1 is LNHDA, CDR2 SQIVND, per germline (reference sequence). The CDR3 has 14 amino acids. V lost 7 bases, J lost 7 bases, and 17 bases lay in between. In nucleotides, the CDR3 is TGTGCCAGTATGGGGACCGGGGCCGGGAATGAGCAGTTCTTC. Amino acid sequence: CASMGTGAGNEQFF.

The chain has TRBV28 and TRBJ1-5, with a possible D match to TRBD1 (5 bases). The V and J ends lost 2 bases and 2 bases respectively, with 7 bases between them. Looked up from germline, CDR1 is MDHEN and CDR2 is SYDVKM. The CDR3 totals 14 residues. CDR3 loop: CASSLGHRNQPQHF. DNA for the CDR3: TGTGCCAGCAGTTTAGGACACCGCAATCAGCCCCAGCATTTT.

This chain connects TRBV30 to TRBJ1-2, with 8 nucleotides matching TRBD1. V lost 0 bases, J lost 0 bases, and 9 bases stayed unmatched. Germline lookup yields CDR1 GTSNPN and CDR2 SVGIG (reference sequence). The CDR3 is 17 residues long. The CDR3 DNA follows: TGTGCCTGGAGTGTACGTGCCCTGGGACAGGCTAACTATGGCTACACCTTC. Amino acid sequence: CAWSVRALGQANYGYTF.